The source of this T cell receptor (beta chain) is a study of T cells in Graves' hyperthyroidism and ophthalmopathy. General study results and limits: Progression to ophthalmopathy was predicted a median of roughly seven months early.

Calling Graves' hyperthyroidism stable meant ophthalmopathy did not progress within 18 months. Newly diagnosed hyperthyroidism, duration under 2 months, in patients aged 18 to 65. Lactation, pregnancy, other autoimmune disease or uncontrolled infection excluded patients. After removal of 7 bases from V and 7 bases from J, the junction contained 10 bases not matched to a gene. Per germline, CDR1 MNHNS and CDR2 SASEGT. The CDR3 covers 15 residues. Using RNA transcripts as the source, TCR beta CDR3 regions were amplified. With the HTBI primer set, the TCR CDR3 went through a first round of RT-PCR. MiXCR, run by TCRdb on the multiplex PCR reads, gives a single entry per CDR3 protein. The table has about 290,000 distinct CDR3 sequences, roughly an eighth seen once. In this sample, this clonotype turned up many times. Its antigen is undetermined.

This clonotype was obtained from a woman between 35 and 50 years old with Graves' hyperthyroidism. J is TRBJ2-7 and V is TRBV6-1; TRBD2 matches 13 bases. Specimen: blood. The CDR3 nucleotides read TGTGCCAGCACCGCTGGGACTAGCGGGATTATTGAGCAGTACTTC. Its protein is CASTAGTSGIIEQYF.